This T cell receptor beta chain was recorded in a study of cytomegalovirus exposure and HLA in healthy donors. PCR involved 60 Vbeta and 13 Jbeta primers. Method: immunoSEQ multiplex PCR; TCRdb's copy keeps in-frame clones and lacks some. This listing includes under 70,000 clones. Trimming stripped 5 bases from V and 1 base from J, with 20 bases between. Germline V gives CDR1 SQVTM, CDR2 ANQGSEA. The CDR3 contains 16 residues. With regard to this clone: Its antigen is unidentified.

General study results and limits: Rare TCR sequences dominated, though some public TCRs recurred in many donors. As a later analysis showed, several of the most significant clusters appeared to be linked to common viral pathogens.

It was healthy bone marrow donors who served as donors. The sequenced material came from PBMCs. The sequence derives from a female donor in good health and CMV-seropositive. The chain recombines TRBV29-1 with TRBJ1-1, with D possibly matching TRBD1 (6 bases). This chain's CDR3 is CSVTGKAGAANTEAFF. In nucleotides, the CDR3 is TGCAGCGTTACCGGGAAGGCGGGGGCGGCGAACACTGAAGCTTTCTTT.